The subject of this entry is one TCR beta chain. The antigen is undetermined. These data come from a study of cytomegalovirus exposure and HLA in healthy donors. Study findings and constraints: A later analysis linked a missense variant in DCLRE1C to the trimming of TCR beta V and J genes.

13 Jbeta primers and 60 Vbeta primers were used for the PCR. Measured with immunoSEQ multiplex PCR; TCRdb has only the in-frame clones, and not every one. The sample lists approximately 200,000 clones, over 60% occurring once. This sequence was found in a man aged 25 to 45 in good health and CMV-seropositive. Sequenced: PBMCs.

The CDR3, as DNA: TGTGCCAGCAGCGGGCCGGGGGGACACCTCTCCTACGAGCAGTACTTC. Its translation: CASSGPGGHLSYEQYF. The chain links TRBV11-2 to TRBJ2-7; D might be TRBD2 (7 bases). Looked up from germline, CDR1 is SGHAT and CDR2 is FQNNGV. The CDR3 is 16 amino acids. V lost 5 bases, J lost 0 bases, and 17 bases lay in between.